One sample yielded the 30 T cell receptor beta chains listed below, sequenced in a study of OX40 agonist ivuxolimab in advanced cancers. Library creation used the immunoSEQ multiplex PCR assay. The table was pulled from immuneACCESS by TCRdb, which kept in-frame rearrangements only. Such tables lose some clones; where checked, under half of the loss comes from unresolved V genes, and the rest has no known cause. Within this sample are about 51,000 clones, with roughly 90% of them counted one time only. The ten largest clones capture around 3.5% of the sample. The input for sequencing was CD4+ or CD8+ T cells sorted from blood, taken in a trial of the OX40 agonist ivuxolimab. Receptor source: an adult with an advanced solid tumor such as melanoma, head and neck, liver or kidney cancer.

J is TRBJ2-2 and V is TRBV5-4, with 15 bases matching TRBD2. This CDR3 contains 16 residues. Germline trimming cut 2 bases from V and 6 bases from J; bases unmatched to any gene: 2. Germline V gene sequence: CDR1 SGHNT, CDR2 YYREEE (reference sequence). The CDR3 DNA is TGTGCCAGCAGCTTTCGGACTAGCGGGGGGGCCGGGGAGCTGTTTTTT. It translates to CASSFRTSGGAGELFF.

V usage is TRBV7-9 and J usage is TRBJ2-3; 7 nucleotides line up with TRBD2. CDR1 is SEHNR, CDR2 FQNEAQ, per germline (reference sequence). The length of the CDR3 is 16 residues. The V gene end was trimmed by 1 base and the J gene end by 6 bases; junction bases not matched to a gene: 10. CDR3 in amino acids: CASSLDLRGSGDTQYF. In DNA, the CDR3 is TGTGCCAGCAGCTTAGACCTACGCGGGAGCGGGGATACGCAGTATTTT. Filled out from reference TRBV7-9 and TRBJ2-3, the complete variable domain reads DTGVSQNPRHKITKRGQNVTFRCDPISEHNRLYWYRQTLGQGPEFLTYFQNEAQLEKSRLLSDRFSAERPKGSFSTLEIQRTEQGDSAMYLCASSLDLRGSGDTQYFGPGTRLTVL.

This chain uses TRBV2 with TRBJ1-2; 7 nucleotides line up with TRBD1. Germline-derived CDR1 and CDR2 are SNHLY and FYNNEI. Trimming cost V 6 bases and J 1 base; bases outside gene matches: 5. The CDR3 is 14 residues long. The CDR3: CASRRDSYNYGYTF. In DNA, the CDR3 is TGTGCCAGCAGAAGGGACAGTTATAACTATGGCTACACCTTC.

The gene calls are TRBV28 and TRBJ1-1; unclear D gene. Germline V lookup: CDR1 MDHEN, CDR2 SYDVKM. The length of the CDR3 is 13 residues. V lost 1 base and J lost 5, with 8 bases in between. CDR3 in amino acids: CASSLLGTTEAFF. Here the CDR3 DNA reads TGTGCCAGCAGTTTATTAGGAACGACTGAAGCTTTCTTT.

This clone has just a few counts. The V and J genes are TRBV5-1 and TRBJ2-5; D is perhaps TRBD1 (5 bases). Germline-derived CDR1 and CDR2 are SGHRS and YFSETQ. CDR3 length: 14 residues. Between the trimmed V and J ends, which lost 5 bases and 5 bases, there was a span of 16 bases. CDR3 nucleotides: TGCGCCAGCAGTCTCCCAGGGTCCGCGGAGACCCAGTACTTC. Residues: CASSLPGSAETQYF.

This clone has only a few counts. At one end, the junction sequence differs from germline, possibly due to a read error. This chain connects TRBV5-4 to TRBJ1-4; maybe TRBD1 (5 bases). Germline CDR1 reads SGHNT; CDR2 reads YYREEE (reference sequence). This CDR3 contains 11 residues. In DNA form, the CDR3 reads TGTGCCAGCAGCTTGGATCAGGACACTATTTTT. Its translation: CASSLDQDTIF.

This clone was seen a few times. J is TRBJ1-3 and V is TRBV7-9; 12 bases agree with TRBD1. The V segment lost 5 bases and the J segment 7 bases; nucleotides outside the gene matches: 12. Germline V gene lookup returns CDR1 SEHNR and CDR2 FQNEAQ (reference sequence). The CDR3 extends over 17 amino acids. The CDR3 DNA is TGTGCCAGCAGCCCGGGACAGGGGGCTGATGCTTCTAACACCATATATTTT. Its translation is CASSPGQGADASNTIYF.

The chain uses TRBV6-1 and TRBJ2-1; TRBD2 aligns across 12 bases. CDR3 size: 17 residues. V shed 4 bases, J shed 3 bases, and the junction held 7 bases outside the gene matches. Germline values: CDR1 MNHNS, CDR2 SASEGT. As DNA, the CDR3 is TGTGCCAGCAGTGTAACTAGCGGGGGGTTTTTCTACAATGAGCAGTTCTTC. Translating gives CASSVTSGGFFYNEQFF.

CDR3 in DNA: TGCGCCAGCAGTGAGGGGCAGGCGGGGAACACTGAAGCTTTCTTT. As protein: CASSEGQAGNTEAFF. The chain employs TRBV5-1 and TRBJ1-1, with D perhaps TRBD1 (5 bases). This CDR3 region has 15 residues. The V gene's germline CDR1 is SGHRS and CDR2 YFSETQ. The V and J ends lost 5 bases and 1 base respectively, with 15 bases between them.

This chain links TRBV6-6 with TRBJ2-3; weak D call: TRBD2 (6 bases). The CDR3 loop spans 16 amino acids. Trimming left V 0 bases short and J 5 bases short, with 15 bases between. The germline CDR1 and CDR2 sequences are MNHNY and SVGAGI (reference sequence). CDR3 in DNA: TGTGCCAGCAGTTACTCTAGCGGAGAGTGGGGAGATACGCAGTATTTT. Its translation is CASSYSSGEWGDTQYF.

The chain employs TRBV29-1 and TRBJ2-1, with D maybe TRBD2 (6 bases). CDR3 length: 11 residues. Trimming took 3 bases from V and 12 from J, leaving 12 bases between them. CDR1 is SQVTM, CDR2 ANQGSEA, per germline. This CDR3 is CSVDASERQFF. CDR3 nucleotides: TGCAGCGTTGATGCTAGCGAGAGGCAGTTCTTC.

Written as DNA, the CDR3 is TGTGCCAGCAGCTTAGGAACTAGCGGTGAGCAGTTCTTC. It specifies CASSLGTSGEQFF. J is TRBJ2-1 and V is TRBV7-8, with 8 positions matching TRBD2. The CDR3 covers 13 residues. The V gene's germline CDR1 is SGHVS and CDR2 FQNEAQ. Trimming at V came to 1 base and at J to 9 bases, leaving 2 bases not matched to a gene.

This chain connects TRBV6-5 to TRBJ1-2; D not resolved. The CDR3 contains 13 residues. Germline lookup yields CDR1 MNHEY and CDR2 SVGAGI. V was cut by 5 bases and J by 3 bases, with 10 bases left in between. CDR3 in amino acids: CASSPYGDYGYTF. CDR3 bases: TGTGCCAGCAGTCCTTATGGGGACTATGGCTACACCTTC.

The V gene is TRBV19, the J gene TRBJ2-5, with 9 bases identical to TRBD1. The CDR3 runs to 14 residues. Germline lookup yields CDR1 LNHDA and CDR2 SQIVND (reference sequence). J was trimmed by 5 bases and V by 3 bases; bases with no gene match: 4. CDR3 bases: TGTGCCAGTAGTATTGGTACAGGGGGCGAGACCCAGTACTTC. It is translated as CASSIGTGGETQYF.

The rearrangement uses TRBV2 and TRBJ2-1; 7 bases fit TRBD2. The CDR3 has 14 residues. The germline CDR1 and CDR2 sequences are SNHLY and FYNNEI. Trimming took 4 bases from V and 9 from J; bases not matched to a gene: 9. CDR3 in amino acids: CASSGILATGEQFF. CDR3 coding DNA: TGTGCCAGCAGTGGAATACTAGCGACTGGTGAGCAGTTCTTC. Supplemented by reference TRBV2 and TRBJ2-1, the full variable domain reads EPEVTQTPSHQVTQMGQEVILRCVPISNHLYFYWYRQILGQKVEFLVSFYNNEISEKSEIFDDQFSVERPDGSNFTLKIRSTKLEDSAMYFCASSGILATGEQFFGPGTRLTVL.

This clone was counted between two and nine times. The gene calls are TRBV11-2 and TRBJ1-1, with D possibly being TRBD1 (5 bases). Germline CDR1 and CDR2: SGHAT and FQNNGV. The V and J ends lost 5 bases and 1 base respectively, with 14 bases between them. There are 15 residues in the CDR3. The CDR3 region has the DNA TGTGCCAGCAGCCCGCTAGGCAGGGAGAACACTGAAGCTTTCTTT. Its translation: CASSPLGRENTEAFF.

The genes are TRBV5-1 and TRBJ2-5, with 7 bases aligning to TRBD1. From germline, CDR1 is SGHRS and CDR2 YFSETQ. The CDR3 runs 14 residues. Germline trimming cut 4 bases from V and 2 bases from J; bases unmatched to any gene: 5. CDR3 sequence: CASSHGTEQETQYF. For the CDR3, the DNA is TGCGCCAGCAGCCACGGGACAGAACAAGAGACCCAGTACTTC. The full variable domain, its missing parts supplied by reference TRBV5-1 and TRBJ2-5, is KAGVTQTPRYLIKTRGQQVTLSCSPISGHRSVSWYQQTPGQGLQFLFEYFSETQRNKGNFPGRFSGRQFSNSRSEMNVSTLELGDSALYLCASSHGTEQETQYFGPGTRLLVL.

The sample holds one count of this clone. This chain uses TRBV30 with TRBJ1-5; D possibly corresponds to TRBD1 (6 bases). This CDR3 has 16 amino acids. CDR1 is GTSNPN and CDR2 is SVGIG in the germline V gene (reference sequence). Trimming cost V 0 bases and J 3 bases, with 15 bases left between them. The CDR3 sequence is CAWSVRTAYPNQPQHF. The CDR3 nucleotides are TGTGCCTGGAGTGTGAGGACAGCTTACCCCAATCAGCCCCAGCATTTT.

The CDR3 spells CASGLAGGPGYEQYF. CDR3 in DNA: TGTGCCAGCGGATTAGCGGGAGGGCCGGGGTACGAGCAGTACTTC. The V and J genes are TRBV6-1 and TRBJ2-7; 11 bases align to TRBD2. This CDR3 spans 15 amino acids. The germline gives CDR1 MNHNS, CDR2 SASEGT. J gave up 4 bases and V 8 bases, and 10 bases lay outside the gene matches.

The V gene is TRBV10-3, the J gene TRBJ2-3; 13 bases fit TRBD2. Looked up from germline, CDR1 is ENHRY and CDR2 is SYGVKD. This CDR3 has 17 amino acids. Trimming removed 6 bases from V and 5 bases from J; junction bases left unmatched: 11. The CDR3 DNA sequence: TGTGCCATCAGGGGGACTAGCGGGGCCCAGGCGAAAGATACGCAGTATTTT. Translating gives CAIRGTSGAQAKDTQYF.

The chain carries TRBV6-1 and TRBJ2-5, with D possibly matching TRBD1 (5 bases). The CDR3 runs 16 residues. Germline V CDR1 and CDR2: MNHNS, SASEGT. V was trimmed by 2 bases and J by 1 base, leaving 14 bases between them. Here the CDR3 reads CASSELPGILQETQYF. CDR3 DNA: TGTGCCAGCAGTGAACTTCCAGGGATCCTCCAAGAGACCCAGTACTTC.

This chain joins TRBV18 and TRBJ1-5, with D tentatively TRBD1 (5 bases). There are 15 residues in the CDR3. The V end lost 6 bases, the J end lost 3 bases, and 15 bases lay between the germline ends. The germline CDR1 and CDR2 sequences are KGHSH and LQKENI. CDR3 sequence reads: CASSLGGGTNQPQHF. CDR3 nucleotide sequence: TGTGCCAGCTCCCTCGGTGGGGGAACCAATCAGCCCCAGCATTTT.

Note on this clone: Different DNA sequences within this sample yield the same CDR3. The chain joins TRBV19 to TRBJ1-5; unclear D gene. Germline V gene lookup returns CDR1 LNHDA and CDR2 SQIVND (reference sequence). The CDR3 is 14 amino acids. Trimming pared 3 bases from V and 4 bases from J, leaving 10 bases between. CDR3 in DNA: TGTGCCAGTAGTATCGGGCAAAGTAATCAGCCCCAGCATTTT. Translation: CASSIGQSNQPQHF.

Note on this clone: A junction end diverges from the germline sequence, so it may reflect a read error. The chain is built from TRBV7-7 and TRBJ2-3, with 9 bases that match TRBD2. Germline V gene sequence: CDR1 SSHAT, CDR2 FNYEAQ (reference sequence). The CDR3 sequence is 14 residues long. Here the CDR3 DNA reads TGTGCTAGCAGCCCTAGCGGGAAAACAGATACGCAGTATTTT. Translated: CASSPSGKTDTQYF.

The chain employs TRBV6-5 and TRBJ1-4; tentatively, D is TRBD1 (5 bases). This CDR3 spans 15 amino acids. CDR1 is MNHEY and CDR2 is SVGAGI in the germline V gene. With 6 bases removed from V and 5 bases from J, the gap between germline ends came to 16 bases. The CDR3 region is CASRASGLRNEKLFF. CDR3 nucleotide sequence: TGTGCCAGCAGGGCGTCAGGGTTGAGGAATGAAAAACTGTTTTTT.

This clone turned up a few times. The CDR3 here is CASTPGANVLTF. The CDR3 coding sequence is TGTGCCAGCACCCCAGGGGCCAACGTCCTGACTTTC. The chain links TRBV28 to TRBJ2-6; D remains unclear. Trimming shortened V by 7 bases and J by 4 bases, and 5 bases separated the two germline ends. The CDR3 totals 12 residues. Germline V CDR1 and CDR2: MDHEN, SYDVKM. Full variable domain (rest looked up from reference TRBV28 and TRBJ2-6): DVKVTQSSRYLVKRTGEKVFLECVQDMDHENMFWYRQDPGLGLRLIYFSYDVKMKEKGDIPEGYSVSREKKERFSLILESASTNQTSMYLCASTPGANVLTFGAGSRLTVL.

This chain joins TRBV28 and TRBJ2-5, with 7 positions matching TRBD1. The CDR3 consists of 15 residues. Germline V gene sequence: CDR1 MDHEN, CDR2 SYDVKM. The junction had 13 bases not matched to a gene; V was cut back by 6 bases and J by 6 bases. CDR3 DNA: TGTGCCAGCAGCCGACAGGGAAACATGAGAAAGACCCAGTACTTC. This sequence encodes CASSRQGNMRKTQYF.

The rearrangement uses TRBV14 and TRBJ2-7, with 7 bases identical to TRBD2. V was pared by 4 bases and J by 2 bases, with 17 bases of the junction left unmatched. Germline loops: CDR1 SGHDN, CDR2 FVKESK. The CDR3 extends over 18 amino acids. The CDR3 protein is CASSPLRNAGEDPYEQYF. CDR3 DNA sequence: TGTGCCAGCAGCCCGCTGAGAAATGCGGGAGAGGACCCCTACGAGCAGTACTTC.

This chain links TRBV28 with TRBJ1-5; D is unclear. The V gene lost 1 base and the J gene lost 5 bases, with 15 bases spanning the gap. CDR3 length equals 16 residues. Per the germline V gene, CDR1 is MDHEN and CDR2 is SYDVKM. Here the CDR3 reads CASSLYLGSMDQPQHF. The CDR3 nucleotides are TGTGCCAGCAGTTTATATCTGGGATCGATGGATCAGCCCCAGCATTTT.

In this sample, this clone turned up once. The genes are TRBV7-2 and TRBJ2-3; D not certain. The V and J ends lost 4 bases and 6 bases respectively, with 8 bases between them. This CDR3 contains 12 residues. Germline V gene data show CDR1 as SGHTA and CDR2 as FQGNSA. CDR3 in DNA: TGTGCCAGCAGCTCGGTCTCGGATACGCAGTATTTT. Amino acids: CASSSVSDTQYF.